One and the same sample provided the 21 T cell receptor beta chains below, sequenced in a study of cytomegalovirus exposure and HLA in healthy donors. The PCR used 60 Vbeta and 13 Jbeta primers. Libraries were prepared by immunoSEQ multiplex PCR; TCRdb keeps only in-frame clonotypes and omits some of them. The sample includes around 100,000 clones, 79% of them seen just once. Input material: PBMCs. These receptors were taken from a woman between 40 and 55 years old in good health and CMV-seronegative.

This chain uses TRBV7-9 with TRBJ1-2; 7 nucleotides align to TRBD1. V gave up 6 bases and J gave up 0 bases; unmatched junction bases: 4. The CDR3 has 14 amino acids. Germline-derived CDR1 and CDR2 are SEHNR and FQNEAQ (reference sequence). The CDR3 region has the DNA TGTGCCAGCAGTCGGACAGGAGCTAACTATGGCTACACCTTC. As protein: CASSRTGANYGYTF.

The chain recombines TRBV20-1 with TRBJ2-7; 10 bases fit TRBD2. V lost 6 bases to trimming and J lost 12 bases; unmatched junction nucleotides: 8. This CDR3 has 11 residues. Per the germline V gene, CDR1 is DFQATT and CDR2 is SNEGSKA (reference sequence). The CDR3 bases are TGCAGTGCCCACACTAGCGGGAAGGGGTACTTC. Protein product: CSAHTSGKGYF.

The chain recombines TRBV2 with TRBJ2-1; 9 nucleotides align to TRBD2. The germline V gene encodes CDR1 SNHLY and CDR2 FYNNEI. The CDR3 consists of 14 residues. V gave up 6 bases and J gave up 3 bases; unmatched junction bases: 3. The CDR3 protein is CASSAGGNYNEQFF. DNA of the CDR3: TGTGCCAGCAGCGCGGGGGGGAACTACAATGAGCAGTTCTTC.

This chain links TRBV29-1 with TRBJ1-1; D not resolved. The V end lost 6 bases, the J end lost 3 bases, and 11 bases lay between the germline ends. CDR3 length: 12 amino acids. Germline V gene data show CDR1 as SQVTM and CDR2 as ANQGSEA. The CDR3 DNA reads TGCAGCGTAACCCTGGAGTACACTGAAGCTTTCTTT. The encoded protein is CSVTLEYTEAFF.

The CDR3 region is CASSQGTGNEKLFF. The CDR3 bases are TGCGCCAGCAGCCAAGGGACAGGAAATGAAAAACTGTTTTTT. V is TRBV4-3 and J is TRBJ1-4; 7 bases match TRBD1. J was trimmed by 5 bases and V by 1 base; bases with no gene match: 1. CDR3 size: 14 residues. Germline values: CDR1 LGHNA, CDR2 YSLEER.

This clone was observed a single time. The rearrangement uses TRBV28 and TRBJ2-7; D may be TRBD2 (6 bases). From germline, CDR1 is MDHEN and CDR2 SYDVKM. With 7 bases removed from V and 6 bases from J, the gap between germline ends came to 16 bases. The CDR3 extends over 13 amino acids. The CDR3, as DNA: TGTGCCAGCATCTCAGGGACTGCCCTCGAGCAGTACTTC. Its translation: CASISGTALEQYF.

CDR3 sequence: CASSAGVDTGELFF. As DNA, the CDR3 is TGTGCCAGCTCTGCAGGGGTGGACACCGGGGAGCTGTTTTTT. The chain couples TRBV18 to TRBJ2-2; D may be TRBD1 (6 bases). The CDR3 runs to 14 residues. Trimming shortened V by 6 bases and J by 3 bases, and 11 bases separated the two germline ends. CDR1 is KGHSH, CDR2 LQKENI, per germline. The full variable domain, in which reference TRBV18 and TRBJ2-2 provide the parts outside the CDR3, is NAGVMQNPRHLVRRRGQEARLRCSPMKGHSHVYWYRQLPEEGLKFMVYLQKENIIDESGMPKERFSAEFPKEGPSILRIQQVVRGDSAAYFCASSAGVDTGELFFGEGSRLTVL.

The chain has TRBV4-3 and TRBJ1-6; TRBD1 matches at 9 bases. The CDR3 totals 15 residues. V dropped 4 bases and J dropped 5; count of bases not matched to a gene: 3. CDR1 is LGHNA and CDR2 is YSLEER in the germline V gene. CDR3 sequence: CASSLQGANNSPLHF. As DNA, the CDR3 is TGCGCCAGCAGCCTACAGGGGGCGAATAATTCACCCCTCCACTTT.

The rearrangement uses TRBV10-3 and TRBJ2-2, with a tentative D call TRBD2 (6 bases). CDR3 length: 15 residues. Germline V CDR1 and CDR2: ENHRY, SYGVKD. The ends were cut back, 11 bases at V and 0 bases at J, with 16 bases in the middle. The DNA for the CDR3 is TGTGCCTCTCACCGGCGGGGTGCGAACACCGGGGAGCTGTTTTTT. It encodes CASHRRGANTGELFF.

This clone came up once. The chain is built from TRBV23-1 and TRBJ2-7, with D hard to call. TRBV23-1 is labeled an ORF, and its function is uncertain. V was trimmed by 4 bases and J by 7 bases, leaving 8 bases between them. This CDR3 is built from 11 residues. The CDR3 loop reads CASSRAEEQYF. The CDR3, as DNA: TGCGCCAGCAGTCGCGCCGAAGAGCAGTACTTC.

The chain couples TRBV7-9 to TRBJ1-1; 9 bases are shared with TRBD1. V dropped 1 base and J dropped 4; count of bases not matched to a gene: 7. The CDR3 length is 16 residues. Germline assignment: CDR1 SEHNR and CDR2 FQNEAQ (reference sequence). CDR3 sequence (DNA): TGTGCCAGCAGCTTAGGGGACAGGGTAGGTGGCACTGAAGCTTTCTTT. This encodes CASSLGDRVGGTEAFF.

The chain employs TRBV6-5 and TRBJ2-7, with TRBD2 as a possible D gene (5 bases). The CDR3 length is 12 residues. V was cut by 6 bases and J by 7 bases, with 13 bases left in between. Germline CDR1 and CDR2: MNHEY and SVGAGI. The CDR3 DNA reads TGTGCCAGCAGCCCTTCGTCGGGGGAGCAGTACTTC. This sequence encodes CASSPSSGEQYF.

Comments on this clone: At one boundary the junction diverges from the germline segment, which might be a read error. J is TRBJ1-6 and V is TRBV7-9, with D maybe TRBD1 (6 bases). Germline V CDR1 and CDR2: SEHNR, FQNEAQ (reference sequence). This CDR3 has 14 residues. The CDR3 bases are TGTTCCAGCAGCTTAGGGGGGGGAAACTCACCCCTCCACTTT. It codes for CSSSLGGGNSPLHF.

This clone was seen once. This rearrangement joins TRBV2 to TRBJ1-2; D ambiguous. CDR1 and CDR2 (germline): SNHLY, FYNNEI. The CDR3 consists of 14 residues. Between the trimmed V and J ends, which lost 2 bases and 10 bases, there was a span of 17 bases. CDR3 amino acids: CASSEIGGRRPYTF. The CDR3 region has the DNA TGTGCCAGCAGTGAAATCGGAGGACGCAGACCCTACACCTTC.

The V call is TRBV5-4, the J call TRBJ2-3; 7 nucleotides match TRBD2. The CDR3 sequence is 14 residues long. V dropped 2 bases and J dropped 3; count of bases not matched to a gene: 3. CDR1 and CDR2 (germline): SGHNT, YYREEE (reference sequence). CDR3 sequence (DNA): TGTGCCAGCAGCTTTCCCGGGGGGACAGATACGCAGTATTTT. As protein: CASSFPGGTDTQYF.

CDR3 nucleotide sequence: TGTGCCAGCAGCGAACAGGGGTCTAATGAAAAACTGTTTTTT. Protein sequence: CASSEQGSNEKLFF. The chain uses TRBV2 and TRBJ1-4, with 7 bases that match TRBD1. With 6 bases clipped from V and 3 bases from J, the junction kept 4 bases outside the gene matches. Germline V lookup: CDR1 SNHLY, CDR2 FYNNEI. The CDR3 loop spans 14 amino acids.

The chain uses TRBV28 and TRBJ1-2; 9 bases map to TRBD1. Germline CDR1 MDHEN, CDR2 SYDVKM. J gave up 4 bases and V 4 bases, and 13 bases lay outside the gene matches. The CDR3 is 17 residues long. CDR3 DNA sequence: TGTGCCAGCAGTTCTGGACGAGACAGGGGGTATAGCTATGGCTACACCTTC. Translating gives CASSSGRDRGYSYGYTF.

This clone appeared a few times. An end of the junction differs from the germline gene, which may be a read error. V usage is TRBV6-5 and J usage is TRBJ1-1; D might be TRBD1 (6 bases). Germline assignment: CDR1 MNHEY and CDR2 SVGAGI. The CDR3 spans 14 residues. The CDR3 is CASSTRGQNPEAFF. The CDR3 nucleotides are TGTGCCAGCAGCACCCGCGGACAGAACCCTGAAGCTTTCTTT.

The chain carries TRBV30 and TRBJ2-5; D uncertain. The CDR3 contains 14 residues. From germline, CDR1 is GTSNPN and CDR2 SVGIG (reference sequence). Trimming cost V 4 bases and J 5 bases, with 17 bases left between them. CDR3 protein: CAWTPNTNGETQYF. In DNA form, the CDR3 reads TGTGCCTGGACCCCGAATACCAACGGGGAGACCCAGTACTTC. The full variable domain, its missing parts supplied by reference TRBV30 and TRBJ2-5, is SQTIHQWPATLVQPVGSPLSLECTVEGTSNPNLYWYRQAAGRGLQLLFYSVGIGQISSEVPQNLSASRPQDRQFILSSKKLLLSDSGFYLCAWTPNTNGETQYFGPGTRLLVL.

The chain is built from TRBV30 and TRBJ1-3; D perhaps matches TRBD1 (6 bases). In germline, CDR1 is GTSNPN, CDR2 SVGIG (reference sequence). This CDR3 comprises 13 residues. Trimming took 5 bases from V and 9 from J, leaving 17 bases between them. Here the CDR3 reads CAWGGAGKGTIYF. CDR3 nucleotides: TGTGCCTGGGGGGGGGCCGGGAAAGGCACCATATATTTT.

This clone has a single count. The chain employs TRBV19 and TRBJ2-2; 7 nucleotides align to TRBD2. Germline V gives CDR1 LNHDA, CDR2 SQIVND (reference sequence). V dropped 5 bases and J dropped 5; count of bases not matched to a gene: 14. The CDR3 totals 17 residues. The CDR3 DNA follows: TGTGCCAGTAGTCCCACGCGTGGGGGGGGAGGGACCGGGGAGCTGTTTTTT. As protein: CASSPTRGGGGTGELFF.